Listed below are T cell receptor beta chains from one sample, sequenced in a study of blood T cell repertoires in COVID-19. The assay was immunoSEQ multiplex PCR, and TCRdb's table has in-frame clones only and misses some. Of under 60,000 clones listed, 70% to 85% were seen once; the top ten hold around 3.5%. Sequencing used peripheral blood. All receptors come from a man aged 55 to 69 with acute or convalescent COVID-19. Both conserved end residues are part of each CDR3. D genes are given only for firm matches. Clone size is not always given. Where it is, it says once, few, many or a class for expanded clones.

clone_size j_call v_call d_call cdr3_aa cdr3_nt
once TRBJ2-3 TRBV25-1 - CASSPLVSSTDTQYF TGTGCCAGCAGTCCACTCGTTTCTAGCACAGATACGCAGTATTTT
- TRBJ1-2 TRBV2 - CASKVSGVAGYTF TGTGCCAGCAAGGTATCGGGGGTTGCTGGCTACACCTTC
- TRBJ1-2 TRBV5-1 - CASSKDAGAPNGYTF TGCGCCAGCAGCAAGGACGCAGGGGCGCCGAATGGCTACACCTTC
- TRBJ1-3 TRBV11-2 - CASSRQVSGNTIYF TGTGCCAGCAGCCGACAGGTGTCTGGAAACACCATATATTTT
- TRBJ1-6 TRBV18 TRBD1 CASSPTGQGNSPLHF TGTGCCAGCTCACCGACGGGACAGGGGAATTCACCCCTCCACTTT
once TRBJ1-2 TRBV12-5 - CASGGSLNLDYGYTF TGTGCTAGTGGGGGCTCGCTCAACCTCGACTATGGCTACACCTTC
once TRBJ2-1 TRBV2 TRBD2 CAVLPSGGDNEQFF TGTGCCGTCCTACCCAGCGGGGGGGACAATGAGCAGTTCTTC
few TRBJ1-2 TRBV2 TRBD1 CASSALNRGKDGYTF TGTGCCAGCAGTGCACTCAACAGGGGCAAGGATGGCTACACCTTC
- TRBJ1-2 TRBV20-1 - CSASTTRNTF TGCAGTGCTAGTACCACACGCAACACCTTC
- TRBJ1-5 TRBV6-5 TRBD1 CASGQGINQPQHF TGTGCCAGCGGACAGGGAATCAATCAGCCCCAGCATTTT
- TRBJ1-4 TRBV5-6 - CASSRRGEGEKLFF TGTGCCAGCAGCAGACGGGGGGAGGGTGAAAAACTGTTTTTT
- TRBJ2-7 TRBV6-5 - CASSSLEDGDEQYF TGTGCCAGCAGTTCTCTAGAAGACGGGGATGAGCAGTACTTC
- TRBJ1-5 TRBV22-1 - CPGSARGLKHF TGTCCTGGGAGCGCACGGGGACTCAAGCATTTT
- TRBJ2-2 TRBV21-1 - CASRLDRAVFF TGTGCCAGCAGGTTGGACAGGGCGGTGTTTTTT
- TRBJ2-2 TRBV24-1 - CATSDTTGSGTGELFF TGTGCCACCAGTGACACGACAGGATCGGGGACCGGGGAGCTGTTTTTT
- TRBJ2-7 TRBV6-1 TRBD1 CASSAEQGASSYEQYF TGTGCCAGCAGTGCAGAACAGGGGGCGAGCTCCTACGAGCAGTACTTC
- TRBJ2-3 TRBV29-1 TRBD1 CSVEDRGKTDTQYF TGCAGCGTTGAGGACAGGGGGAAGACAGATACGCAGTATTTT
- TRBJ1-2 TRBV10-3 TRBD1 CAISKQGAGYGYTF TGTGCCATCAGTAAGCAGGGGGCCGGCTATGGCTACACCTTC
- TRBJ1-2 TRBV29-1 TRBD1 CSVEDRGRDYGYTF TGCAGCGTTGAAGACAGGGGGCGAGACTATGGCTACACCTTC
few TRBJ1-1 TRBV7-9 - CASSRPGPRQDGSTEAFF TGTGCCAGCAGCAGACCCGGCCCGCGGCAGGACGGGAGCACTGAAGCTTTCTTT
- TRBJ1-4 TRBV9 TRBD1 CASSDRQGAGEKLFF TGTGCCAGCAGCGATCGACAGGGGGCAGGCGAAAAACTGTTTTTT
- TRBJ2-1 TRBV18 - CASSPRRVNEQFF TGTGCCAGCTCACCAAGAAGAGTGAATGAGCAGTTCTTC
- TRBJ2-1 TRBV20-1 TRBD2 CSASLNSGGYNEQFF TGCAGTGCTAGTCTCAATTCGGGGGGGTACAATGAGCAGTTCTTC
- TRBJ1-4 TRBV29-1 TRBD1 CSFRQGEKLFF TGCAGCTTCCGACAGGGTGAAAAACTGTTTTTT
- TRBJ2-5 TRBV6-5 TRBD2 CASSLSSGGLETQYF TGTGCCAGCAGCCTTTCTAGCGGGGGGTTAGAGACCCAGTACTTC
- TRBJ2-7 TRBV29-1 TRBD1 CSVRDLDRDEQYF TGCAGCGTTAGAGACCTGGACAGGGACGAGCAGTACTTC
- TRBJ2-5 TRBV11-1 TRBD2 CASSLDQRGPQETQYF TGTGCCAGCAGCTTAGATCAGCGGGGGCCTCAAGAGACCCAGTACTTC
once TRBJ1-6 TRBV10-3 - CAISEILNSPLHF TGTGCCATCAGTGAGATTCTTAATTCACCCCTCCACTTT
- TRBJ1-2 TRBV30 - CAWNLKRGIGGGYTF TGTGCCTGGAACCTCAAAAGGGGAATAGGTGGGGGCTACACCTTC
- TRBJ2-1 TRBV29-1 TRBD1 CSVEVRTGGFRSNEQFF TGCAGCGTTGAGGTGCGTACAGGGGGCTTCAGGTCCAATGAGCAGTTCTTC
once TRBJ1-1 TRBV5-1 TRBD1 CASSPGQSEAFF TGCGCCAGCAGCCCGGGACAGAGTGAAGCTTTCTTT
- TRBJ2-7 TRBV28 - CASSWGVKRASYEQYF TGTGCCAGCAGTTGGGGGGTGAAAAGAGCATCCTACGAGCAGTACTTC
once TRBJ2-5 TRBV19 TRBD2 CASSASGRAQYF TGTGCCAGTAGTGCTTCGGGGAGGGCCCAGTACTTC
- TRBJ2-2 TRBV24-1 - CATSGLFGDTGELFF TGTGCCACCAGTGGTCTCTTCGGGGACACCGGGGAGCTGTTTTTT
- TRBJ1-6 TRBV19 TRBD1 CASTHGTGKSPLHF TGTGCCAGTACCCACGGGACAGGGAAATCACCCCTCCACTTT
- TRBJ2-7 TRBV19 TRBD1 CASSIIAGGEQYF TGTGCCAGTAGTATAATTGCAGGGGGCGAGCAGTACTTC
- TRBJ1-2 TRBV4-1 - CASSQVSGDRGYTF TGCGCCAGCAGCCAAGTTTCAGGGGACCGGGGCTACACCTTC
- TRBJ1-1 TRBV2 TRBD1 CASSVNTGGTEAFF TGTGCCAGCAGTGTAAACACAGGGGGCACTGAAGCTTTCTTT
- TRBJ2-7 TRBV6-5 TRBD1 CASAAVGQVLTEQYF TGTGCCAGCGCCGCCGTGGGACAGGTTCTAACCGAGCAGTACTTC
few TRBJ1-2 TRBV6-4 - CASRPSGTNYGYTF TGTGCCAGCAGACCATCCGGGACTAACTATGGCTACACCTTC
once TRBJ1-6 TRBV5-6 - CASSLGLDSSGNSPLHF TGTGCCAGCAGCTTGGGGCTTGACTCCTCCGGTAATTCACCCCTCCACTTT
- TRBJ2-2 TRBV7-9 TRBD2 CASSNLLAGNTGELFF TGTGCCAGCAGCAACTTGTTAGCGGGGAACACCGGGGAGCTGTTTTTT
- TRBJ2-2 TRBV5-4 TRBD2 CASSPLAGGAGTGELFF TGTGCCAGCAGCCCCTTAGCGGGGGGGGCGGGCACCGGGGAGCTGTTTTTT
- TRBJ1-4 TRBV5-1 TRBD1 CASSLEGTGSGEKLFF TGCGCCAGCAGCTTGGAAGGGACAGGGTCCGGTGAAAAACTGTTTTTT
- TRBJ1-3 TRBV7-9 TRBD1 CAITGTDGNTIYF TGTGCCATCACGGGGACAGATGGAAACACCATATATTTT
medium-sized TRBJ2-7 TRBV20-1 TRBD2 CSAERGSEQYF TGCAGTGCCGAGCGGGGGAGCGAGCAGTACTTC
few TRBJ2-7 TRBV29-1 - CSVDRGDSDEQYF TGCAGCGTTGACAGGGGAGATAGCGACGAGCAGTACTTC